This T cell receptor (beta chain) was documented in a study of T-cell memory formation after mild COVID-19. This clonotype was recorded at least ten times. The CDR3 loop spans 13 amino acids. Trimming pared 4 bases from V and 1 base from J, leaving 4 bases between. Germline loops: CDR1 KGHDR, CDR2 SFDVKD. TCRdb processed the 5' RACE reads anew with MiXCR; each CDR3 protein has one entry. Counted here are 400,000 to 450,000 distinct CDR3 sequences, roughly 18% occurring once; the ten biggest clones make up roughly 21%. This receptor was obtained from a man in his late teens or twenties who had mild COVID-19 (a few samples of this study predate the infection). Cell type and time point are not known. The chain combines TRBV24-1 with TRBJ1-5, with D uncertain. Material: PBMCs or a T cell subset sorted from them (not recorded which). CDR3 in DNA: TGTGCCACCAGTGACAGGAGCAATCAGCCCCAGCATTTT. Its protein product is CATSDRSNQPQHF.